This T cell receptor (beta chain) was retrieved from a study of cytomegalovirus exposure and HLA in healthy donors. About the study: A later analysis reported the same platform for the 100 to 150 validation repertoires and the roughly 650 first-cohort repertoires. Study-wide points: Generally TCR sequences proved uncommon, though certain public TCRs appeared in numerous donors. Three chains linked to CMV were shown in vitro to be specific for CMV antigens. It was 164 TCR beta chains that were listed as cytomegalovirus-associated.

On this clone itself: The target antigen is unknown.

This CDR3 comprises 16 residues. Between the trimmed V and J ends, which lost 4 bases and 4 bases, there was a span of 18 bases. CDR1 is SGHNT and CDR2 is YYREEE in the germline V gene (reference sequence). Sequenced by immunoSEQ multiplex PCR; TCRdb stores in-frame clones only, minus some. The sample has just under 65,000 clones, approximately 95% seen once; the top ten hold around 7%. The TCR sequence derives from a woman aged 18-35 years in good health and CMV-seropositive. The rearrangement joins TRBV5-4 to TRBJ1-3; D possibly corresponds to TRBD1 (6 bases). The sample was PBMCs. Here the CDR3 reads CASSVGGHAIGNTIYF. CDR3 DNA sequence: TGTGCCAGCAGCGTTGGGGGACACGCCATCGGAAACACCATATATTTT.